A single sample gave rise to the 18 T cell receptor beta chains below, sequenced in a study of Ad26.COV2.S vaccination and SARS-CoV-2 variants. As for treatment: roughly 20 received Ad26.COV2.S at low or high dose, single or two shots; five or six received placebo; per-sample allocation not given. Vaccine and placebo recipients were sampled on day 63 after the first injection. Profiled with immunoSEQ multiplex PCR; TCRdb holds only in-frame clones, not every one. Among 300,000 to 350,000 clones listed, 85% to 90% were seen once. The sequences come from peripheral blood, collected in a trial of Ad26.COV2.S vaccine versus placebo. These receptors all stem from a person aged 18-65 years who received the Ad26.COV2.S COVID-19 vaccine or a placebo.

This rearrangement joins TRBV5-5 to TRBJ1-5; TRBD1 might be the D (5 bases). The CDR3 consists of 15 residues. Trimming cost V 4 bases and J 1 base, with 12 bases left between them. Germline values: CDR1 SGHKS, CDR2 YYEKEE (reference sequence). The CDR3 protein is CASSRGGGSNQPQHF. The CDR3 region has the DNA TGTGCCAGCAGCCGGGGCGGGGGAAGCAATCAGCCCCAGCATTTT.

The chain is built from TRBV9 and TRBJ2-1; 11 bases map to TRBD2. The trim removed 0 bases at V and 7 bases at J, leaving 12 bases unmatched. Germline CDR1 reads SGDLS; CDR2 reads YYNGEE. The CDR3 length is 18 residues. DNA of the CDR3: TGTGCCAGCAGCGTAGCGGTAGCGGGGGGGATAGGGAGGAATGAGCAGTTCTTC. Encoded protein: CASSVAVAGGIGRNEQFF.

The table lists this clone with a few counts. This rearrangement joins TRBV6-6 to TRBJ1-1; TRBD1 matches 9 bases. The CDR3 spans 14 residues. Losses at the gene ends were 5 bases for V and 5 bases for J; bases not matched to a gene: 6. CDR1 and CDR2 from the germline V gene are MNHNY and SVGAGI (reference sequence). The CDR3 nucleotides are TGTGCCAGCAGTCAATGGGACAGGGCGACTGAAGCTTTCTTT. It is translated as CASSQWDRATEAFF.

The V call is TRBV18, the J call TRBJ2-7; D may be TRBD2 (5 bases). V dropped 1 base and J dropped 5 bases, with 12 bases sitting between them. The CDR3 has 14 amino acids. Germline-derived CDR1 and CDR2 are KGHSH and LQKENI. The CDR3 spells CASSPQGLGNEQYF. The DNA of the CDR3 is TGTGCCAGCTCACCACAGGGCCTCGGGAACGAGCAGTACTTC.

The rearrangement joins TRBV5-1 to TRBJ2-1; TRBD2 is a possible D gene (6 bases). The CDR3 consists of 14 residues. The V gene's germline CDR1 is SGHRS and CDR2 YFSETQ. V gave up 4 bases and J gave up 5 bases, with 13 bases separating them. The CDR3: CASSRTGTHNEQFF. The CDR3 region has the DNA TGCGCCAGCAGCCGCACCGGGACTCACAATGAGCAGTTCTTC. Together with reference TRBV5-1 and TRBJ2-1, the CDR3 gives the full variable domain: KAGVTQTPRYLIKTRGQQVTLSCSPISGHRSVSWYQQTPGQGLQFLFEYFSETQRNKGNFPGRFSGRQFSNSRSEMNVSTLELGDSALYLCASSRTGTHNEQFFGPGTRLTVL.

This clone was seen once. In the same sample, other DNA sequences code for this CDR3. The V gene is TRBV18, the J gene TRBJ2-5; possibly TRBD2 for D (6 bases). Trimming removed 1 base from V and 5 bases from J, with 8 bases in between. The germline V gene has CDR1 KGHSH and CDR2 LQKENI. CDR3 length equals 13 residues. The CDR3 DNA follows: TGTGCCAGCTCACCACGCCGGGAGGAGACCCAGTACTTC. Translated: CASSPRREETQYF.

The J gene is TRBJ2-3, the V gene TRBV6-5; D is unresolved. The CDR3 runs to 14 residues. Germline values: CDR1 MNHEY, CDR2 SVGAGI. V was cut by 5 bases and J by 0 bases, with 9 bases left in between. The CDR3 loop reads CASSNYRSTDTQYF. The CDR3 DNA sequence: TGTGCCAGCAGTAATTACAGAAGCACAGATACGCAGTATTTT.

This clone came up once. The chain uses TRBV19 and TRBJ1-1; tentatively, D is TRBD1 (5 bases). V lost 8 bases to trimming and J lost 2 bases, with 9 bases between them. The germline V gene encodes CDR1 LNHDA and CDR2 SQIVND (reference sequence). This CDR3 comprises 12 residues. In DNA form, the CDR3 reads TGTGCCAGTCAACAGGTAAACACTGAAGCTTTCTTT. Encoded protein: CASQQVNTEAFF. Drawing the rest from reference TRBV19 and TRBJ1-1, the complete variable domain is DGGITQSPKYLFRKEGQNVTLSCEQNLNHDAMYWYRQDPGQGLRLIYYSQIVNDFQKGDIAEGYSVSREKKESFPLTVTSAQKNPTAFYLCASQQVNTEAFFGQGTRLTVV.

The J gene is TRBJ1-2, the V gene TRBV7-2; D unclear. The CDR3 has 13 residues. Germline V lookup: CDR1 SGHTA, CDR2 FQGNSA. Deletions cut 5 bases from V and 5 bases from J, with 12 bases between. The CDR3 is CASSQRVEYGYTF. Here the CDR3 DNA reads TGTGCCAGCAGCCAACGGGTAGAGTATGGCTACACCTTC. Supplemented by reference TRBV7-2 and TRBJ1-2, the full variable domain reads GAGVSQSPSNKVTEKGKDVELRCDPISGHTALYWYRQSLGQGLEFLIYFQGNSAPDKSGLPSDRFSAERTGGSVSTLTIQRTQQEDSAVYLCASSQRVEYGYTFGSGTRLTVV.

The genes are TRBV6-5 and TRBJ1-1; weak D call: TRBD1 (5 bases). The V and J ends lost 4 bases and 0 bases respectively, with 12 bases between them. Germline CDR1 reads MNHEY; CDR2 reads SVGAGI. The CDR3 runs 15 residues. The CDR3 region has the DNA TGTGCCAGCAGTTCGCGACAGACCCTGAACACTGAAGCTTTCTTT. It codes for CASSSRQTLNTEAFF.

The rearrangement joins TRBV27 to TRBJ2-1; weak D call: TRBD2 (6 bases). Germline V CDR1 and CDR2: MNHEY, SMNVEV (reference sequence). This CDR3 has 15 residues. The V and J ends lost 5 bases and 3 bases respectively, with 14 bases between them. CDR3 sequence (DNA): TGTGCCAGCAGTGGGGGGACTTACGTCTACAATGAGCAGTTCTTC. Its protein product is CASSGGTYVYNEQFF.

This clone was detected only once. The chain recombines TRBV11-2 with TRBJ2-2; D gene unclear. Trimming took 6 bases from V and 1 from J, leaving 15 bases between them. Germline V gene sequence: CDR1 SGHAT, CDR2 FQNNGV. The CDR3 totals 16 residues. The CDR3 protein is CASSSHSIGNTGELFF. Here the CDR3 DNA reads TGTGCCAGCAGTTCTCACTCTATAGGGAACACCGGGGAGCTGTTTTTT.

The chain recombines TRBV9 with TRBJ1-5; D unresolved. CDR1 is SGDLS, CDR2 YYNGEE, per germline. The CDR3 extends over 15 amino acids. V dropped 0 bases and J dropped 4 bases, with 11 bases sitting between them. CDR3 region: CASSVEGRVNQPQHF. CDR3 DNA: TGTGCCAGCAGCGTAGAGGGAAGAGTTAATCAGCCCCAGCATTTT.

The chain links TRBV21-1 to TRBJ1-3. TRBV21-1 is listed as a pseudogene. The CDR3 runs to 16 residues. The CDR3 sequence: CASSARAVSSGNTIYF. CDR3 sequence (DNA): TGTGCCAGCAGCGCCCGGGCCGTAAGCTCTGGAAACACCATATATTTT.

This clone was observed once. The DNA for the CDR3 is TGTGCCAGCAGCGCCGGGACTTTGTTTTATGGCTACACCTTC. Its protein product is CASSAGTLFYGYTF. This sequence joins TRBV6-5 and TRBJ1-2; a weak D match, TRBD1 (5 bases). The V end lost 6 bases, the J end lost 5 bases, and 16 bases lay between the germline ends. Germline assignment: CDR1 MNHEY and CDR2 SVGAGI. The length of the CDR3 is 14 residues.

V is TRBV6-5 and J is TRBJ2-7; D is possibly TRBD1 or TRBD2 (5 bases each). The V gene's germline CDR1 is MNHEY and CDR2 SVGAGI. Between the trimmed V and J ends, which lost 6 bases and 2 bases, there was a span of 17 bases. CDR3 length equals 15 residues. The CDR3 coding sequence is TGTGCCAGCAGCCCCCGGGACCCACGGGCCTACGAGCAGTACTTC. It codes for CASSPRDPRAYEQYF.

The CDR3 loop is CATSRRGPGETQYF. The CDR3 region has the DNA TGTGCCACGTCCCGAAGGGGGCCGGGAGAGACCCAGTACTTC. This sequence joins TRBV27 and TRBJ2-5, with TRBD1 matching over 7 bases. The V gene end was trimmed by 10 bases and the J gene end by 4 bases; junction bases not matched to a gene: 12. The CDR3 spans 14 residues. Germline CDR1 is MNHEY and CDR2 is SMNVEV (reference sequence).

V is TRBV27 and J is TRBJ1-2, with D possibly matching TRBD1 (6 bases). Germline CDR1 MNHEY, CDR2 SMNVEV (reference sequence). V was shortened by 6 bases and J by 6 bases, with 11 bases between the two germline ends. The CDR3 runs to 12 residues. CDR3 nucleotides: TGTGCCAGCAGCCCGACAGGTCATGGCTACACCTTC. Translated: CASSPTGHGYTF.